The 28 T cell receptor beta chains reported below all come from one sample, sequenced in a study of graft-versus-host responses after intestinal transplantation. Measured with immunoSEQ multiplex PCR; TCRdb has only the in-frame clones, and not every one. The profile shows over 75,000 clones, 85% to 90% of them singletons. No antigen has been identified for these receptors. The sequences come from unstimulated CD4+ T cells sorted from spleen or lymph node cells, collected before intestinal transplant. Receptors originate from a human donor who received an intestinal transplant.

This clone has just one count. The rearrangement joins TRBV4-2 to TRBJ1-2; 7 bases match TRBD1. Germline assignment: CDR1 LGHNA and CDR2 YNFKEQ. The V segment lost 4 bases and the J segment 5 bases; nucleotides outside the gene matches: 13. This CDR3 has 16 amino acids. The CDR3: CASSLTEAGTEYGYTF. In DNA form, the CDR3 reads TGTGCCAGCAGCCTCACTGAGGCCGGGACAGAATATGGCTACACCTTC.

This clone was seen a few times. This chain connects TRBV6-1 to TRBJ1-2; tentative D call: TRBD1 (6 bases). The ends were cut back, 8 bases at V and 2 bases at J, with 9 bases in the middle. The CDR3 covers 12 residues. The V gene's germline CDR1 is MNHNS and CDR2 SASEGT. CDR3 amino acids: CASGQPNYGYTF. In DNA, the CDR3 is TGTGCCAGCGGACAGCCGAACTATGGCTACACCTTC.

The chain combines TRBV6-1 with TRBJ1-5; D possibly corresponds to TRBD1 (5 bases). Trimming took off 2 bases at V and 6 bases at J, with 14 bases between the two ends. Germline V gene data show CDR1 as MNHNS and CDR2 as SASEGT. The CDR3 runs 15 residues. For the CDR3, the DNA is TGTGCCAGCAGTGAAAGGGACCGGAGGGGTCAGCCCCAGCATTTT. Protein sequence: CASSERDRRGQPQHF.

The chain links TRBV19 to TRBJ2-2, with 7 bases lining up with TRBD1. The CDR3 spans 15 residues. Germline V CDR1 and CDR2: LNHDA, SQIVND (reference sequence). V was clipped by 2 bases and J by 0 bases; unmatched bases: 0. The CDR3 is CASSIQGANTGELFF. For the CDR3, the DNA is TGTGCCAGTAGTATACAGGGGGCGAACACCGGGGAGCTGTTTTTT.

The gene calls are TRBV27 and TRBJ2-7; D is perhaps TRBD2 (6 bases). CDR1 is MNHEY and CDR2 is SMNVEV in the germline V gene (reference sequence). Trimming took off 6 bases at V and 1 base at J, with 16 bases between the two ends. The CDR3 is made up of 15 amino acids. Written as DNA, the CDR3 is TGTGCCAGCAGCCAGCACCGGGCGGGGTCCTACGAGCAGTACTTC. It codes for CASSQHRAGSYEQYF.

The chain's CDR3 is CASSRTGRTEAFF. In DNA form, the CDR3 reads TGTGCCAGCTCGAGGACAGGACGGACTGAAGCTTTCTTT. The chain links TRBV6-1 to TRBJ1-1; 7 nucleotides align to TRBD1. The germline V gene has CDR1 MNHNS and CDR2 SASEGT. The V and J ends lost 8 bases and 5 bases, in that order; junction bases with no gene match: 8. The CDR3 totals 13 residues.

The chain carries TRBV4-2 and TRBJ1-3, with 7 positions matching TRBD1. V lost 2 bases, J lost 4 bases, and 5 bases stayed unmatched. The CDR3 length is 15 residues. Germline values: CDR1 LGHNA, CDR2 YNFKEQ. CDR3 coding DNA: TGTGCCAGCAGCCAACCTGACAGGGTAGGAAACACCATATATTTT. Its protein product is CASSQPDRVGNTIYF.

The CDR3 region is CASSLWGGNQPQHF. Written as DNA, the CDR3 is TGTGCCAGCAGCTTGTGGGGGGGGAATCAGCCCCAGCATTTT. The chain recombines TRBV5-6 with TRBJ1-5, with D possibly TRBD1 on 5 matching bases. V dropped 1 base and J dropped 4 bases, with 9 bases sitting between them. Germline lookup yields CDR1 SGHDT and CDR2 YYEEEE. The CDR3 runs 14 residues.

This rearrangement joins TRBV28 to TRBJ2-7, with 13 bases fitting TRBD2. Germline loops: CDR1 MDHEN, CDR2 SYDVKM. V trimming: 4 bases; J trimming: 3 bases; junction bases outside the gene matches: 3. The CDR3 runs 15 residues. CDR3 DNA: TGTGCCAGCAGTTCAACTAGCGGGGGGGTCTACGAGCAGTACTTC. It specifies CASSSTSGGVYEQYF.

This chain links TRBV11-1 with TRBJ2-7, with D possibly TRBD1 on 7 matching bases. V gave up 3 bases and J gave up 3 bases, with 24 bases separating them. The CDR3 has 18 amino acids. Germline V lookup: CDR1 SGHAT, CDR2 FQDESV (reference sequence). The CDR3 is CASSFGPGGGAEVYEQYF. CDR3 in DNA: TGTGCCAGCAGCTTCGGACCCGGAGGGGGCGCTGAGGTCTACGAGCAGTACTTC.

V usage is TRBV30 and J usage is TRBJ2-5; 7 positions agree with TRBD1. Per the germline V gene, CDR1 is GTSNPN and CDR2 is SVGIG (reference sequence). The ends lost 3 bases at V and 7 bases at J; junction bases unmatched: 11. The CDR3 runs 14 residues. CDR3 nucleotides: TGTGCCTGGAGCGCAGGGGGTTCCAGCGGGACCCAGTACTTC. Translation gives CAWSAGGSSGTQYF.

The chain combines TRBV2 with TRBJ1-2, with 12 nucleotides matching TRBD1. Germline lookup yields CDR1 SNHLY and CDR2 FYNNEI. This CDR3 is 14 amino acids long. The V segment lost 6 bases and the J segment 6 bases; nucleotides outside the gene matches: 5. CDR3: CASSWDRGRDGYTF. In DNA, the CDR3 is TGTGCCAGCAGCTGGGACAGGGGGCGCGATGGCTACACCTTC.

This clone occurred a few times. The V call is TRBV21-1, the J call TRBJ2-7; the table gives TRBD1 as D, unverified against the DNA. TRBV21-1 constitutes a pseudogene. The CDR3 has 15 amino acids. CDR3 DNA: TGTGCCAGCAGCAAAGTTACGACATCTGATTACGAGCAGTACTTC. Amino acid sequence: CASSKVTTSDYEQYF.

J is TRBJ1-2 and V is TRBV29-1; D may be TRBD1 (6 bases). With 8 bases removed from V and 4 bases from J, the gap between germline ends came to 14 bases. The CDR3 loop spans 12 amino acids. Germline V gene sequence: CDR1 SQVTM, CDR2 ANQGSEA. This CDR3 reads CSSRVGAYGYTF. Here the CDR3 DNA reads TGCAGCTCCAGAGTGGGGGCCTATGGCTACACCTTC.

The chain is built from TRBV6-6 and TRBJ1-4; 10 positions agree with TRBD1. V lost 4 bases and J lost 5; bases outside the gene matches: 1. The CDR3 covers 14 residues. Germline-derived CDR1 and CDR2 are MNHNY and SVGAGI (reference sequence). CDR3 residues: CASSLGQGNEKLFF. The CDR3 DNA reads as TGTGCCAGCAGTTTGGGACAGGGGAATGAAAAACTGTTTTTT.

This chain connects TRBV7-9 to TRBJ1-1; D call uncertain. Trimming took off 5 bases at V and 0 bases at J, with 22 bases between the two ends. The CDR3 is 18 residues long. Germline V gives CDR1 SEHNR, CDR2 FQNEAQ (reference sequence). The CDR3 is CASSERRFPGEMNTEAFF. The CDR3 DNA sequence: TGTGCCAGCAGCGAGCGTAGGTTCCCTGGAGAGATGAACACTGAAGCTTTCTTT.

The rearrangement joins TRBV5-4 to TRBJ2-2, with 7 bases fitting TRBD2. This CDR3 has 16 amino acids. The V and J ends lost 0 bases and 4 bases, in that order; junction bases with no gene match: 6. Per the germline V gene, CDR1 is SGHNT and CDR2 is YYREEE (reference sequence). As DNA, the CDR3 is TGTGCCAGCAGCTTGGGAGGGAGGGCTACCACCGGGGAGCTGTTTTTT. This codes for CASSLGGRATTGELFF.

This chain uses TRBV9 with TRBJ2-7, with 7 bases aligning to TRBD2. CDR3 size: 15 residues. The V and J ends lost 3 bases and 0 bases, in that order; junction bases with no gene match: 6. Germline V gene data show CDR1 as SGDLS and CDR2 as YYNGEE. In DNA form, the CDR3 reads TGTGCCAGCAGCGAGAGCGGGGCGAGCTCCTACGAGCAGTACTTC. This codes for CASSESGASSYEQYF.

CDR3 region: CASSYSQGVPAETQYF. CDR3 coding DNA: TGTGCCAGCAGTTACTCACAGGGGGTTCCCGCGGAGACCCAGTACTTC. The chain joins TRBV6-5 to TRBJ2-5, with 8 bases matching TRBD1. V shed 0 bases and J 5 bases; nucleotides not matched to a gene: 8. Germline V gene lookup returns CDR1 MNHEY and CDR2 SVGAGI. The CDR3 length is 16 residues.

Here the CDR3 DNA reads TGTGCCAGCAGTAGGGCAGGGGGGTCCTACGAGCAGTACTTC. The encoded protein is CASSRAGGSYEQYF. The J gene is TRBJ2-7, the V gene TRBV27, with D tentatively TRBD1 (7 bases). Germline CDR1 MNHEY, CDR2 SMNVEV (reference sequence). CDR3 length: 14 amino acids. V was shortened by 5 bases and J by 1 base, with 12 bases between the two germline ends.

This clone was detected a few times. V is TRBV15 and J is TRBJ1-5; weak D call: TRBD1 (6 bases). Trimming took 0 bases from V and 2 from J, leaving 8 bases between them. This CDR3 spans 15 amino acids. From germline, CDR1 is LNHNV and CDR2 YYDKDF (reference sequence). CDR3 sequence: CATSREAGGNQPQHF. The CDR3 bases are TGTGCCACCAGCAGAGAGGCAGGGGGCAATCAGCCCCAGCATTTT. The full variable domain, completed using reference TRBV15 and TRBJ1-5, is DAMVIQNPRYQVTQFGKPVTLSCSQTLNHNVMYWYQQKSSQAPKLLFHYYDKDFNNEADTPDNFQSRRPNTSFCFLDIRSPGLGDTAMYLCATSREAGGNQPQHFGDGTRLSIL.

This chain connects TRBV7-9 to TRBJ1-1, with D hard to call. CDR1 SEHNR and CDR2 FQNEAQ come from the germline V gene (reference sequence). The CDR3 is 12 residues long. V was cut by 1 base and J by 8 bases, with 8 bases left in between. CDR3 in DNA: TGTGCCAGCAGCTTAGGTAGGAGGGAAGCTTTCTTT. Amino acid sequence: CASSLGRREAFF.

V usage is TRBV7-8 and J usage is TRBJ2-3; TRBD2 agrees at 8 bases. The CDR3 is 16 residues long. The ends lost 1 base at V and 5 bases at J; junction bases unmatched: 8. In germline, CDR1 is SGHVS, CDR2 FQNEAQ. The CDR3 is CASSLVTGGVGDTQYF. For the CDR3, the DNA is TGTGCCAGCAGCTTAGTAACGGGGGGGGTGGGAGATACGCAGTATTTT.

This chain connects TRBV9 to TRBJ1-1, with D possibly TRBD1 on 5 matching bases. The CDR3 is 15 amino acids. The ends were cut back, 0 bases at V and 4 bases at J, with 13 bases in the middle. Germline lookup yields CDR1 SGDLS and CDR2 YYNGEE. CDR3 in amino acids: CASSVDPQGVTEAFF. For the CDR3, the DNA is TGTGCCAGCAGCGTAGACCCCCAAGGGGTCACTGAAGCTTTCTTT.

The rearrangement joins TRBV6-1 to TRBJ2-7, with 11 bases identical to TRBD2. J lost 7 bases, V lost 3 bases, and 14 bases had no gene match. The CDR3 runs 17 residues. The germline CDR1 and CDR2 sequences are MNHNS and SASEGT. The CDR3 sequence is CASSDLLLGLAAPEQYF. The CDR3 bases are TGTGCCAGCAGTGACCTGTTGCTGGGACTAGCGGCCCCTGAGCAGTACTTC.

This chain joins TRBV16 and TRBJ1-2, with 7 bases matching TRBD1. V shed 4 bases, J shed 4 bases, and the junction held 6 bases outside the gene matches. Germline V gene sequence: CDR1 KGHSY, CDR2 FQNENV. The CDR3 is made up of 14 amino acids. The CDR3 sequence is CASSPRGQIYGYTF. In DNA, the CDR3 is TGTGCCAGCAGCCCGAGGGGACAGATCTATGGCTACACCTTC. Complete variable domain (other parts from reference TRBV16 and TRBJ1-2): GEEVAQTPKHLVRGEGQKAKLYCAPIKGHSYVFWYQQVLKNEFKFLISFQNENVFDETGMPKERFSAKCLPNSPCSLEIQATKLEDSAVYFCASSPRGQIYGYTFGSGTRLTVV.

The V and J genes are TRBV27 and TRBJ2-7; D is ambiguous. CDR1 is MNHEY, CDR2 SMNVEV, per germline (reference sequence). V lost 7 bases, J lost 5 bases, and 15 bases lay in between. The CDR3 totals 13 residues. For the CDR3, the DNA is TGTGCCAGCACCTCCCCCGGCGGCCACGAGCAGTACTTC. Translated, it gives CASTSPGGHEQYF.

The chain couples TRBV18 to TRBJ2-7, with 9 bases aligning to TRBD1. V was clipped by 2 bases and J by 3 bases; unmatched bases: 5. Per the germline V gene, CDR1 is KGHSH and CDR2 is LQKENI. CDR3 length: 15 residues. For the CDR3, the DNA is TGTGCCAGCTCACCATTAGACAGGGGGGTCTACGAGCAGTACTTC. Its protein product is CASSPLDRGVYEQYF.